This record looks at one T cell receptor beta chain sequence and its context. Its antigen remains unknown. CDR1 and CDR2 (germline): PRHDT, FYEKMQ (reference sequence). The CDR3 spans 12 residues. The data were taken from a study of shared clonotypes between healthy human individuals. Overall study findings and caveats: In having few donors, the study represented limited genetic and exposure-history diversity. Sampling used blood alone; tissue repertoires probably differ. For naive CD4 cells, roughly 5% of clonotypes were shared across a few donors.

Profiled with immunoSEQ multiplex PCR; TCRdb holds only in-frame clones, not every one. Here the sample spans approximately 2,000,000 clones, 85% to 95% being singletons. This chain uses TRBV13 with TRBJ2-7, with TRBD2 matching 8 bases. This receptor was taken from a man aged 18 to 30 in good health. Some clones in this sample may be carry-over from other donors' samples. Material for sequencing was naive CD4+ T cells from PBMCs. Stated subset: CD45RA+ positively selected. CDR3 DNA sequence: TGTGCCAGCAGAACCCCCGGGGGGGCGCCGGAGGTC. This codes for CASRTPGGAPEV.